Here is one TCR beta chain with its context. Data came from immunoSEQ multiplex PCR; TCRdb stores just in-frame clones and leaves some out. The sample includes about 220,000 clones, around four fifths of them seen just once. The record originates from a study of blood T cell repertoires in COVID-19. V lost 6 bases to trimming and J lost 7 bases; unmatched junction nucleotides: 3. This CDR3 has 12 amino acids. Germline V gene data show CDR1 as MNHEY and CDR2 as SMNVEV (reference sequence). Source material: peripheral blood. The sequence was collected from a woman in her seventies with COVID-19, enrolled during active disease. The chain has TRBV27 and TRBJ1-5; TRBD1 agrees at 7 bases. Written as DNA, the CDR3 is TGTGCCAGCAGCGACAGGGTCCAGCCCCAGCATTTT. Translating it yields CASSDRVQPQHF.